The sequence of this T cell receptor (beta chain) was determined in a study of identical twins. The study's findings and limits: Compared with unrelated sharing, twin-shared out-of-frame alpha sequences had more low-probability sequences.

Template switching (which added a universal primer site) was used, and cDNA carried unique molecular identifiers. TCRdb reanalysed the 5' RACE reads using MiXCR and keeps one entry per CDR3 protein. The sample shows 300,000 to 350,000 distinct CDR3 sequences, around an eighth of them seen only once. To note about this clonotype: What it binds is not known.

Looked up from germline, CDR1 is SGHVS and CDR2 is FNYEAQ. Trimming removed 3 bases at V and 5 bases at J, with 24 bases between. The CDR3 is 18 amino acids. The same sample was also studied in work on yellow fever vaccine responses in identical twins. That source adds: Among the twins, the vaccine T cell response reportedly seemed partly convergent and partly personalized.

The chain combines TRBV7-6 with TRBJ2-3; TRBD2 is a possible D gene (5 bases). The clonotype originates from a woman between 18 and 29 years old in good health. Material: CD8+ T cells sorted from blood. The CDR3 sequence: CASSFRTVREIGVDTQYF. The CDR3, as DNA: TGTGCCAGCAGCTTTAGAACGGTGAGGGAGATCGGGGTAGATACGCAGTATTTT.